This entry lists 32 T cell receptor beta chains sequenced from one sample in a study of Graves' ophthalmopathy and Graves' hyperthyroidism. The study amplified TCR beta CDR3 regions using RNA transcripts. An initial RT-PCR round employing HTBI primers preceded a second-round multiplex PCR. Via MiXCR, TCRdb re-called the multiplex PCR reads, giving one row per CDR3 protein. The table lists a few hundred thousand distinct CDR3 sequences, about a sixth of them singletons. The material sequenced was peripheral blood. These TCRs come from an adult woman with stable Graves' hyperthyroidism.

The V call is TRBV6-2 or TRBV6-3, the J call TRBJ2-1; 7 bases are shared with TRBD1. The CDR3 totals 14 residues. The germline V gene has CDR1 MNHEY and CDR2 SVGEGT. V lost 10 bases, J lost 5 bases, and 11 bases stayed unmatched. CDR3 sequence: CATLGTVFNNEQFF. CDR3 coding DNA: TGTGCCACCCTTGGGACAGTTTTTAACAATGAGCAGTTCTTC.

V and J are TRBV28 and TRBJ1-5; D gene uncertain. CDR1 MDHEN and CDR2 SYDVKM come from the germline V gene. V was cut by 6 bases and J by 3 bases, with 12 bases left in between. There are 14 residues in the CDR3. CDR3 residues: CASRDGRDNQPQHF. CDR3 in DNA: TGTGCCAGCAGGGACGGGCGAGACAATCAGCCCCAGCATTTT.

This chain joins TRBV25-1 and TRBJ2-7, with TRBD2 identical over 12 bases. The length of the CDR3 is 18 residues. Germline values: CDR1 MGHDK, CDR2 SYGVNS. Losses at the gene ends were 3 bases for V and 6 bases for J; bases not matched to a gene: 15. CDR3 amino acids: CASSDPASGRADLSEQYF. The CDR3 bases are TGTGCCAGCAGTGACCCCGCTAGCGGGAGGGCCGACTTGAGCGAGCAGTACTTC.

This clonotype showed up many times. This chain links TRBV5-1 with TRBJ1-1; D gene unclear. The germline V gene has CDR1 SGHRS and CDR2 YFSETQ. The ends were cut back, 1 base at V and 6 bases at J, with 19 bases in the middle. The length of the CDR3 is 16 residues. The CDR3 protein is CASSLLSWERGPEAFF. CDR3 DNA: TGCGCCAGCAGCTTGTTATCGTGGGAACGGGGTCCTGAAGCTTTCTTT. The full variable domain, its missing parts supplied by reference TRBV5-1 and TRBJ1-1, is KAGVTQTPRYLIKTRGQQVTLSCSPISGHRSVSWYQQTPGQGLQFLFEYFSETQRNKGNFPGRFSGRQFSNSRSEMNVSTLELGDSALYLCASSLLSWERGPEAFFGQGTRLTVV.

V and J are TRBV18 and TRBJ2-7; D unclear. The CDR3 is 17 residues long. The V end lost 3 bases, the J end lost 0 bases, and 18 bases lay between the germline ends. Germline CDR1 and CDR2: KGHSH and LQKENI. The DNA for the CDR3 is TGTGCCAGCTCACCGGTATTGATAACAGCCAGCTCCTACGAGCAGTACTTC. Amino acid sequence: CASSPVLITASSYEQYF.

This clonotype was detected many times. Likely a read error: the CDR3 ends without its conserved phenylalanine or tryptophan. CDR3 in DNA: TGTGCCAGCACCATGACACCTAATCAGCCCCAGCATTGT. Translated: CASTMTPNQPQHC. The chain uses TRBV12-3 or TRBV12-4 and TRBJ1-5, with D unresolved. With 7 bases removed from V and 4 bases from J, the gap between germline ends came to 11 bases. The CDR3 is made up of 13 amino acids.

The chain links TRBV6-1 to TRBJ1-2; D is unclear. This CDR3 has 14 amino acids. Trimming pared 0 bases from V and 1 base from J, leaving 6 bases between. Germline values: CDR1 MNHNS, CDR2 SASEGT. In DNA form, the CDR3 reads TGTGCCAGCAGTGAAGCCCCCAATAACTATGGCTACACCTTC. Protein product: CASSEAPNNYGYTF.

The sample holds a few counts of this clonotype. The chain employs TRBV9 and TRBJ2-2; D could derive from TRBD1 or TRBD2 (5 bases each). This CDR3 has 16 amino acids. The ends were cut back, 0 bases at V and 4 bases at J, with 13 bases in the middle. CDR1 is SGDLS, CDR2 YYNGEE, per germline. CDR3 DNA sequence: TGTGCCAGCAGCGTAGCGGCTTGGGGGTCCACCGGGGAGCTGTTTTTT. Encoded protein: CASSVAAWGSTGELFF.

There are many counts of this clonotype. The V and J genes are TRBV5-1 and TRBJ2-5, with D perhaps TRBD1 (6 bases). Germline CDR1 SGHRS, CDR2 YFSETQ. The V end was cut by 4 bases, the J end by 3 bases, with 16 bases between. This CDR3 spans 15 amino acids. The CDR3 DNA is TGCGCCAGCAGCACCGGACAGCTAAGAGAAGAGACCCAGTACTTC. Its translation is CASSTGQLREETQYF.

This clonotype was picked up many times. The chain employs TRBV6-5 and TRBJ2-7; D is uncertain. V lost 0 bases, J lost 3 bases, and 12 bases lay in between. This CDR3 has 15 amino acids. CDR1 is MNHEY, CDR2 SVGAGI, per germline. The CDR3 sequence: CASSYSPQGLYEQYF. CDR3 nucleotides: TGTGCCAGCAGTTACTCACCGCAAGGTCTCTACGAGCAGTACTTC.

This clonotype came up a few times. The chain joins TRBV11-2 to TRBJ2-7; D tentatively reads TRBD1 or TRBD2 (6 bases each). V was cut by 2 bases and J by 3 bases, with 11 bases left in between. The germline V gene has CDR1 SGHAT and CDR2 FQNNGV. The CDR3 sequence is 14 residues long. CDR3 loop: CASSLQEGGYEQYF. The CDR3 nucleotides are TGTGCCAGCAGCTTACAGGAGGGGGGCTACGAGCAGTACTTC.

Ten or more counts support this clonotype. This rearrangement joins TRBV6-2 or TRBV6-3 to TRBJ2-7; D might be TRBD2 (5 bases). The germline V and J ends were trimmed by 6 bases and 0 bases, with 15 bases remaining between them. Germline assignment: CDR1 MNHEY and CDR2 SVGEGT. This CDR3 has 15 residues. The CDR3 DNA reads TGTGCCAGCAGGGGCGGACTTTATCCCTCCTACGAGCAGTACTTC. Its translation: CASRGGLYPSYEQYF.

This clonotype was seen more than once but under ten times. The chain employs TRBV7-2 and TRBJ2-3; 9 positions match TRBD2. The CDR3 totals 15 residues. In germline, CDR1 is SGHTA, CDR2 FQGNSA. The V and J ends lost 3 bases and 4 bases, in that order; junction bases with no gene match: 5. This CDR3 reads CASSLVAGVADTQYF. CDR3 coding DNA: TGTGCCAGCAGCTTGGTAGCGGGAGTTGCAGATACGCAGTATTTT.

This clonotype was counted at least ten times. The V gene is TRBV20-1, the J gene TRBJ2-5, with TRBD2 matching over 7 bases. This CDR3 is built from 15 residues. The V gene's germline CDR1 is DFQATT and CDR2 SNEGSKA (reference sequence). V shed 3 bases, J shed 1 base, and the junction held 8 bases outside the gene matches. CDR3 sequence (DNA): TGCAGTGCTAGGTCCAGCGGGGCTACCCAAGAGACCCAGTACTTC. Translation gives CSARSSGATQETQYF.

CDR3 region: CASSLQGRASYEQYF. The CDR3 DNA sequence: TGTGCCAGCAGTTTACAGGGTCGGGCCTCCTACGAGCAGTACTTC. The chain couples TRBV6-5 to TRBJ2-7, with D maybe TRBD1 (6 bases). CDR3 length: 15 residues. CDR1 is MNHEY, CDR2 SVGAGI, per germline. V was pared by 4 bases and J by 0 bases, with 13 bases between.

This clonotype was picked up many times. The CDR3 region has the DNA TGTGCCAGCACCCGCCGGGACAGGGGCACTGAAGCTTTCTTT. This codes for CASTRRDRGTEAFF. The chain recombines TRBV2 with TRBJ1-1; 10 nucleotides match TRBD1. This CDR3 is built from 14 residues. Trimming removed 7 bases from V and 4 bases from J; junction bases left unmatched: 6. CDR1 and CDR2 from the germline V gene are SNHLY and FYNNEI. Full variable domain (rest looked up from reference TRBV2 and TRBJ1-1): EPEVTQTPSHQVTQMGQEVILRCVPISNHLYFYWYRQILGQKVEFLVSFYNNEISEKSEIFDDQFSVERPDGSNFTLKIRSTKLEDSAMYFCASTRRDRGTEAFFGQGTRLTVV.

The J gene is TRBJ1-5, the V gene TRBV12-5; 9 nucleotides align to TRBD1. V shed 3 bases, J shed 1 base, and the junction held 1 base outside the gene matches. CDR1 LGHNT and CDR2 FRNRAP come from the germline V gene. The length of the CDR3 is 15 residues. The CDR3 DNA reads TGTGCTAGTGGTTTACAGGGGGCGAGCAATCAGCCCCAGCATTTT. This translates into CASGLQGASNQPQHF. The full variable domain, its missing parts supplied by reference TRBV12-5 and TRBJ1-5, is DARVTQTPRHKVTEMGQEVTMRCQPILGHNTVFWYRQTMMQGLELLAYFRNRAPLDDSGMPKDRFSAEMPDATLATLKIQPSEPRDSAVYFCASGLQGASNQPQHFGDGTRLSIL.

This clonotype appeared many times. V and J are TRBV6-5 and TRBJ2-2, with a tentative D call TRBD2 (6 bases). Deletions cut 4 bases from V and 4 bases from J, with 19 bases between. This CDR3 comprises 17 residues. CDR1 is MNHEY and CDR2 is SVGAGI in the germline V gene. CDR3 in amino acids: CASSFSPGGAGTGELFF. The CDR3 nucleotides read TGTGCCAGCAGTTTTTCCCCCGGAGGGGCGGGCACCGGGGAGCTGTTTTTT.

This clonotype was seen many times. The chain is built from TRBV5-1 and TRBJ2-5; D is unresolved. Trimming removed 5 bases from V and 1 base from J, with 9 bases in between. Per the germline V gene, CDR1 is SGHRS and CDR2 is YFSETQ. The CDR3 totals 13 residues. The CDR3 DNA reads TGCGCCAGCAGTGGGCAGTCCCAAGAGACCCAGTACTTC. Translated: CASSGQSQETQYF.

This clonotype occurred a few times. The chain combines TRBV18 with TRBJ1-3; D possibly corresponds to TRBD1 (6 bases). CDR3 length equals 14 residues. The ends were cut back, 5 bases at V and 5 bases at J, with 13 bases in the middle. Germline CDR1 is KGHSH and CDR2 is LQKENI. The CDR3 is CASSSSQGRNTIYF. In nucleotides, the CDR3 is TGTGCCAGCTCATCCTCTCAGGGGCGAAACACCATATATTTT.

At least ten counts were recorded for this clonotype. The chain combines TRBV30 with TRBJ1-1, with 7 bases matching TRBD1. The germline V gene encodes CDR1 GTSNPN and CDR2 SVGIG (reference sequence). This CDR3 comprises 13 residues. Unmatched junction bases numbered 6, after V lost 8 bases and J lost 0 bases. The CDR3 loop reads CAGNRGLNTEAFF. The CDR3 DNA reads as TGTGCCGGTAACAGGGGATTGAACACTGAAGCTTTCTTT. Drawing the rest from reference TRBV30 and TRBJ1-1, the complete variable domain is SQTIHQWPATLVQPVGSPLSLECTVEGTSNPNLYWYRQAAGRGLQLLFYSVGIGQISSEVPQNLSASRPQDRQFILSSKKLLLSDSGFYLCAGNRGLNTEAFFGQGTRLTVV.

In its sample, this clonotype was seen many times. The chain employs TRBV6-1 and TRBJ1-2; perhaps TRBD1 as D (5 bases). There are 15 residues in the CDR3. Germline V gives CDR1 MNHNS, CDR2 SASEGT. Trimming left V 6 bases short and J 5 bases short, with 19 bases between. The CDR3 bases are TGTGCCAGCAGGCGGGACTCCCGAAGGGGATATGGCTACACCTTC. Amino acids: CASRRDSRRGYGYTF.

This clonotype was observed many times. The chain combines TRBV24-1 with TRBJ1-1; a weak D match, TRBD1 (5 bases). The CDR3 has 14 residues. Trimming shortened V by 5 bases and J by 1 base, and 10 bases separated the two germline ends. Germline values: CDR1 KGHDR, CDR2 SFDVKD. CDR3 sequence: CATSGAGRNTEAFF. The CDR3 nucleotides are TGTGCCACCAGTGGAGCGGGACGGAACACTGAAGCTTTCTTT.

In this sample, this clonotype turned up many times. The V call is TRBV6-2 or TRBV6-3, the J call TRBJ2-2; D not certain. The germline CDR1 and CDR2 sequences are MNHEY and SVGEGT. V dropped 7 bases and J dropped 0 bases, with 9 bases sitting between them. CDR3 size: 14 residues. CDR3 in DNA: TGTGCCAGCACAGCCGGTCCGAACACCGGGGAGCTGTTTTTT. It codes for CASTAGPNTGELFF.

This clonotype was seen repeatedly, ten times or more. The CDR3 DNA follows: TGTGCCACCAGTGGAGGGGTCGGGGAGCTGTTTTTT. Protein product: CATSGGVGELFF. V gene TRBV24-1 combines with J gene TRBJ2-2, with D perhaps being TRBD1 or TRBD2 (5 bases each). This CDR3 is built from 12 residues. From germline, CDR1 is KGHDR and CDR2 SFDVKD. V was clipped by 5 bases and J by 7 bases, with 7 bases between them.

The CDR3 loop reads CASSLVQGAAGELFF. The CDR3 DNA is TGTGCCAGCAGCTTAGTACAGGGGGCCGCCGGGGAGCTGTTTTTT. The chain employs TRBV11-2 and TRBJ2-2; 9 bases map to TRBD1. The CDR3 sequence is 15 residues long. V gave up 1 base and J gave up 6 bases; unmatched junction bases: 3. In germline, CDR1 is SGHAT, CDR2 FQNNGV.

To note about this clonotype: A much larger clone is a single base away; this may be a read error. This CDR3 fails to terminate in the conserved phenylalanine or tryptophan, so it likely reflects a read error. The chain is built from TRBV7-2 and TRBJ1-1, with no clear D. Germline values: CDR1 SGHTA, CDR2 FQGNSA. With 1 base removed from V and 4 bases from J, the gap between germline ends came to 13 bases. CDR3 length: 15 amino acids. The CDR3 loop is CASSLVARSVTEAFL. The CDR3, as DNA: TGTGCCAGCAGCTTAGTAGCCCGGAGCGTCACTGAAGCTTTCCTT.

This clonotype has a handful of counts. The chain combines TRBV28 with TRBJ2-6; 11 positions match TRBD1. The CDR3 is made up of 19 amino acids. V lost 3 bases to trimming and J lost 2 bases; unmatched junction nucleotides: 9. Germline assignment: CDR1 MDHEN and CDR2 SYDVKM. The CDR3 sequence: CASSLRRGQGVPGANVLTF. CDR3 nucleotides: TGTGCCAGCAGTTTGAGGCGGGGACAGGGGGTGCCTGGGGCCAACGTCCTGACTTTC.

This clonotype was observed at least ten times. The V call is TRBV6-1, the J call TRBJ2-2; D might be TRBD1 or TRBD2, each matching 6 bases. The V gene's germline CDR1 is MNHNS and CDR2 SASEGT. The CDR3 runs 11 residues. The V end lost 10 bases, the J end lost 7 bases, and 10 bases lay between the germline ends. CDR3 DNA sequence: TGTGCCACAGGGGAGGTCGGGGAGCTGTTTTTT. Its translation: CATGEVGELFF.

This clonotype was seen many times. The junction departs from the called germline gene at one end, perhaps through a read error. This rearrangement joins TRBV12-3 or TRBV12-4 to TRBJ2-7, with 9 bases matching TRBD2. This CDR3 has 15 amino acids. The CDR3 DNA sequence: TGTGCCAGCAGTTTAGTAGCGGGAGCGACCTACGAGCAGTGCTTC. Amino acid sequence: CASSLVAGATYEQCF.

This clonotype came up a few times. The V call is TRBV18, the J call TRBJ2-1, with D possibly TRBD1 on 6 matching bases. In germline, CDR1 is KGHSH, CDR2 LQKENI. The germline V and J ends were trimmed by 6 bases and 0 bases, with 12 bases remaining between them. This CDR3 region has 15 residues. This CDR3 is CASSSGQSSYNEQFF. The CDR3 DNA reads as TGTGCCAGCTCGTCCGGACAGAGCTCCTACAATGAGCAGTTCTTC. Variable domain in full (rest from reference TRBV18 and TRBJ2-1): NAGVMQNPRHLVRRRGQEARLRCSPMKGHSHVYWYRQLPEEGLKFMVYLQKENIIDESGMPKERFSAEFPKEGPSILRIQQVVRGDSAAYFCASSSGQSSYNEQFFGPGTRLTVL.

This clonotype was detected many times. The chain carries TRBV4-1 and TRBJ1-2, with D maybe TRBD1 (6 bases). The CDR3 spans 16 residues. Germline values: CDR1 MGHRA, CDR2 YSYEKL. Between the trimmed V and J ends, which lost 1 base and 2 bases, there was a span of 14 bases. The CDR3 region is CASSQGGGRGNYGYTF. DNA of the CDR3: TGCGCCAGCAGCCAAGGAGGGGGGAGGGGGAACTATGGCTACACCTTC.